What follows are 27 T cell receptor beta chains derived from one specimen sequenced in a study of blood T cell repertoires in COVID-19. The data were produced by immunoSEQ multiplex PCR, yet TCRdb's version contains in-frame clones alone and is incomplete. The table records roughly 240,000 clones, around four fifths of them present only once. Input material: peripheral blood. These receptors were collected from a man aged 55 to 70 who had recovered from COVID-19.

The genes are TRBV6-1 and TRBJ2-1, with D perhaps TRBD2 (6 bases). The CDR3 totals 15 residues. V was shortened by 3 bases and J by 4 bases, with 13 bases between the two germline ends. From germline, CDR1 is MNHNS and CDR2 SASEGT. The CDR3 loop is CASSDMGLPYNEQFF. The CDR3 coding sequence is TGTGCCAGCAGTGACATGGGACTTCCTTACAATGAGCAGTTCTTC.

The gene calls are TRBV20-1 and TRBJ2-4, with 7 bases lining up with TRBD2. There are 8 residues in the CDR3. Trimming took 5 bases from V and 16 from J; bases not matched to a gene: 2. Per the germline V gene, CDR1 is DFQATT and CDR2 is SNEGSKA (reference sequence). Written as DNA, the CDR3 is TGCAGTGCTGGGGGGGACTACTTC. Translation: CSAGGDYF.

The CDR3 nucleotides read TGCGCCAGCAGCTTGCCGGCGGAGGATACGCAGTATTTT. Protein: CASSLPAEDTQYF. This rearrangement joins TRBV5-1 to TRBJ2-3; D remains ambiguous. V was shortened by 1 base and J by 6 bases, with 9 bases between the two germline ends. Per the germline V gene, CDR1 is SGHRS and CDR2 is YFSETQ. The CDR3 has 13 residues.

The chain employs TRBV12-3 or TRBV12-4 and TRBJ1-2, with TRBD1 matching over 7 bases. This CDR3 is 12 amino acids long. J gave up 6 bases and V 4 bases, and 2 bases lay outside the gene matches. DNA for the CDR3: TGTGCCAGCAGTTACGACAGGGATGGCTACACCTTC. Translated, it gives CASSYDRDGYTF.

The CDR3 loop reads CASSLVGGGPEQFF. The CDR3 nucleotides are TGCGCCAGCAGCTTGGTTGGCGGGGGACCCGAGCAGTTCTTC. The chain recombines TRBV5-1 with TRBJ2-1; 7 nucleotides align to TRBD2. This CDR3 contains 14 residues. The germline V gene encodes CDR1 SGHRS and CDR2 YFSETQ. The J segment lost 10 bases and the V segment lost 0 bases, leaving 7 bases of the junction unmatched.

The chain joins TRBV2 to TRBJ2-3; TRBD2 aligns across 10 bases. J gave up 5 bases and V 10 bases, and 9 bases lay outside the gene matches. The CDR3 is made up of 14 amino acids. The germline V gene encodes CDR1 SNHLY and CDR2 FYNNEI. CDR3 nucleotide sequence: TGTGCCACAAAGCGGGGGGGCCAGATAGATACGCAGTATTTT. Translation gives CATKRGGQIDTQYF. The complete variable domain, with remaining parts taken from reference TRBV2 and TRBJ2-3, reads EPEVTQTPSHQVTQMGQEVILRCVPISNHLYFYWYRQILGQKVEFLVSFYNNEISEKSEIFDDQFSVERPDGSNFTLKIRSTKLEDSAMYFCATKRGGQIDTQYFGPGTRLTVL.

V is TRBV5-1 and J is TRBJ1-1; TRBD1 matches at 7 bases. V lost 0 bases and J lost 0; bases outside the gene matches: 8. This CDR3 has 17 amino acids. Per germline, CDR1 SGHRS and CDR2 YFSETQ. The CDR3 DNA follows: TGCGCCAGCAGCTTGGGGGAGACAGGGACTTTGAACACTGAAGCTTTCTTT. This sequence encodes CASSLGETGTLNTEAFF.

This chain joins TRBV5-5 and TRBJ1-4; no clear D gene. The germline gives CDR1 SGHKS, CDR2 YYEKEE (reference sequence). The CDR3 is 15 residues long. Trimming stripped 0 bases from V and 0 bases from J, with 6 bases between. The chain's CDR3 is CASSLASTTNEKLFF. For the CDR3, the DNA is TGTGCCAGCAGCTTGGCGAGTACAACTAATGAAAAACTGTTTTTT.

The chain carries TRBV6-1 and TRBJ1-2; D might be TRBD1 (6 bases). Germline CDR1 is MNHNS and CDR2 is SASEGT. The CDR3 consists of 13 residues. V was clipped by 2 bases and J by 7 bases, with 11 bases between them. CDR3 sequence (DNA): TGTGCCAGCAGTGAACAGGGGTATTCTGGCTACACCTTC. Protein sequence: CASSEQGYSGYTF.

The genes are TRBV6-5 and TRBJ1-4, with TRBD1 matching over 9 bases. Losses at the gene ends were 1 base for V and 5 bases for J; bases not matched to a gene: 5. The CDR3 has 16 amino acids. CDR1 is MNHEY, CDR2 SVGAGI, per germline. As DNA, the CDR3 is TGTGCCAGCAGTTACTGGGGACAGGGAAAGAATGAAAAACTGTTTTTT. This translates into CASSYWGQGKNEKLFF.

The chain employs TRBV28 and TRBJ2-3; the D gene is possibly TRBD2 (5 bases). The germline V gene has CDR1 MDHEN and CDR2 SYDVKM. The CDR3 is made up of 13 amino acids. Trimming left V 6 bases short and J 3 bases short, with 10 bases between. The CDR3 DNA sequence: TGTGCCAGCAGGTTGGGGAGTACAGATACGCAGTATTTT. It translates to CASRLGSTDTQYF.

The V gene is TRBV19, the J gene TRBJ1-5, with D perhaps matching TRBD1 (6 bases). The germline V and J ends were trimmed by 0 bases and 2 bases, with 17 bases remaining between them. The CDR3 has 18 amino acids. The germline V gene has CDR1 LNHDA and CDR2 SQIVND (reference sequence). The CDR3 reads CASSIDQAGGVGNQPQHF. In DNA, the CDR3 is TGTGCCAGTAGTATAGATCAGGCGGGGGGCGTAGGCAATCAGCCCCAGCATTTT.

The genes are TRBV5-1 and TRBJ2-3, with 8 bases fitting TRBD1. Germline-derived CDR1 and CDR2 are SGHRS and YFSETQ. Trimming at V came to 0 bases and at J to 13 bases, leaving 7 bases not matched to a gene. The CDR3 consists of 13 residues. This CDR3 is CASSLEFRGQEYF. The CDR3 DNA sequence: TGCGCCAGCAGCTTGGAGTTCAGGGGGCAGGAGTATTTT.

This chain connects TRBV6-2 or TRBV6-3 to TRBJ1-1; 8 bases agree with TRBD1. V dropped 4 bases and J dropped 1; count of bases not matched to a gene: 5. This CDR3 contains 15 residues. Germline V gene lookup returns CDR1 MNHEY and CDR2 SVGEGT. In DNA, the CDR3 is TGTGCCAGCAGTTGGACAGGGCTTGGGAACACTGAAGCTTTCTTT. Translating it yields CASSWTGLGNTEAFF.

This rearrangement joins TRBV7-9 to TRBJ2-3; a weak D match, TRBD1 (5 bases). In germline, CDR1 is SEHNR, CDR2 FQNEAQ (reference sequence). Trimming took 1 base from V and 4 from J, leaving 12 bases between them. This CDR3 is 15 amino acids long. CDR3 protein: CASSLEGFPADTQYF. In DNA, the CDR3 is TGTGCCAGCAGCTTAGAGGGGTTTCCCGCAGATACGCAGTATTTT.

This CDR3 is CASSRTGGGPHEQFF. The CDR3 region has the DNA TGTGCCAGCAGCCGTACGGGGGGAGGGCCCCATGAGCAGTTCTTC. V and J are TRBV7-2 and TRBJ2-1; 7 bases agree with TRBD2. Germline assignment: CDR1 SGHTA and CDR2 FQGNSA. There are 15 residues in the CDR3. J gave up 8 bases and V 5 bases, and 12 bases lay outside the gene matches. Looking up the rest from reference TRBV7-2 and TRBJ2-1 gives the full variable domain: GAGVSQSPSNKVTEKGKDVELRCDPISGHTALYWYRQSLGQGLEFLIYFQGNSAPDKSGLPSDRFSAERTGGSVSTLTIQRTQQEDSAVYLCASSRTGGGPHEQFFGPGTRLTVL.

The chain combines TRBV9 with TRBJ2-1; TRBD2 agrees at 10 bases. The CDR3 spans 18 residues. Germline CDR1 is SGDLS and CDR2 is YYNGEE. V was clipped by 3 bases and J by 4 bases; unmatched bases: 13. The CDR3 loop is CASSANPTSGEEYNEQFF. As DNA, the CDR3 is TGTGCCAGCAGCGCCAACCCCACTAGCGGGGAAGAGTACAATGAGCAGTTCTTC. Together with reference TRBV9 and TRBJ2-1, the CDR3 gives the full variable domain: DSGVTQTPKHLITATGQRVTLRCSPRSGDLSVYWYQQSLDQGLQFLIQYYNGEERAKGNILERFSAQQFPDLHSELNLSSLELGDSALYFCASSANPTSGEEYNEQFFGPGTRLTVL.

The chain couples TRBV19 to TRBJ2-7; 8 bases map to TRBD1. In germline, CDR1 is LNHDA, CDR2 SQIVND (reference sequence). V lost 6 bases to trimming and J lost 2 bases; unmatched junction nucleotides: 3. The CDR3 loop spans 13 amino acids. The CDR3 reads CASRRDRTYEQYF. CDR3 nucleotide sequence: TGTGCCAGTAGGCGGGACAGGACCTACGAGCAGTACTTC.

This clone was seen a handful of times. This rearrangement joins TRBV7-9 to TRBJ2-2; D unclear. Germline CDR1 and CDR2: SEHNR and FQNEAQ (reference sequence). The CDR3 has 16 amino acids. The ends were cut back, 5 bases at V and 3 bases at J, with 16 bases in the middle. CDR3 amino acids: CASSPPFRTDTGELFF. In nucleotides, the CDR3 is TGTGCCAGCAGCCCCCCTTTTCGTACAGACACCGGGGAGCTGTTTTTT.

On this clone itself: Other DNA sequences in this sample translate to the same CDR3. CDR3 in DNA: TGTGCCACCAGTGATTGGGGAGGCACCGGGGAGCTGTTTTTT. Residues: CATSDWGGTGELFF. This chain joins TRBV24-1 and TRBJ2-2, with a weak D call TRBD2 (6 bases). Trimming cost V 2 bases and J 4 bases, with 7 bases left between them. The germline V gene has CDR1 KGHDR and CDR2 SFDVKD. The CDR3 runs to 14 residues.

J is TRBJ2-7 and V is TRBV28, with 9 bases aligning to TRBD2. Losses at the gene ends were 5 bases for V and 3 bases for J; bases not matched to a gene: 32. Germline V lookup: CDR1 MDHEN, CDR2 SYDVKM. The CDR3 is made up of 23 amino acids. The CDR3 sequence is CASSLSPLVREGLAGKKLYEQYF. The CDR3 DNA follows: TGTGCCAGCAGTCTATCCCCTCTTGTCAGGGAAGGGCTAGCGGGAAAGAAACTCTACGAGCAGTACTTC.

The rearrangement uses TRBV7-6 and TRBJ2-6; tentative D call: TRBD2 (5 bases). Germline CDR1 reads SGHVS; CDR2 reads FNYEAQ. The CDR3 totals 17 residues. V was trimmed by 1 base and J by 0 bases, leaving 10 bases between them. The CDR3 DNA follows: TGTGCCAGCAGCTTAGGTGAGGGTGACTCTGGGGCCAACGTCCTGACTTTC. Its translation is CASSLGEGDSGANVLTF.

V and J are TRBV28 and TRBJ2-7; the match to TRBD1 covers 8 bases. CDR1 and CDR2 (germline): MDHEN, SYDVKM. V lost 5 bases to trimming and J lost 6 bases; unmatched junction nucleotides: 9. The CDR3 runs 14 residues. CDR3 residues: CASSPGGVSPEQYF. DNA for the CDR3: TGTGCCAGCAGTCCAGGGGGCGTATCCCCCGAGCAGTACTTC.

The chain has TRBV6-4 and TRBJ2-1; 8 bases are shared with TRBD2. The trim removed 5 bases at V and 5 bases at J, leaving 5 bases unmatched. Germline loops: CDR1 MRHNA, CDR2 SNTAGT. The CDR3 has 14 residues. The CDR3 nucleotides read TGTGCCAGCAGTCGGGAGGGTCTAGACAATGAGCAGTTCTTC. The encoded protein is CASSREGLDNEQFF.

This clone has a handful of counts. Other nucleotide sequences from this sample produce the same CDR3. The chain joins TRBV27 to TRBJ2-7; 8 bases align to TRBD2. Trimming cost V 3 bases and J 0 bases; bases outside gene matches: 1. This CDR3 comprises 14 residues. Germline assignment: CDR1 MNHEY and CDR2 SMNVEV (reference sequence). The CDR3 DNA reads TGTGCCAGCAGTTTTCTAGCGGGCTCCTACGAGCAGTACTTC. Residues: CASSFLAGSYEQYF.

For the CDR3, the DNA is TGTGCCAGCAGACGGACAGGCAGCAATCAGCCCCAGCATTTT. The encoded protein is CASRRTGSNQPQHF. The rearrangement uses TRBV27 and TRBJ1-5; 7 bases match TRBD1. The CDR3 contains 14 residues. CDR1 is MNHEY and CDR2 is SMNVEV in the germline V gene (reference sequence). V lost 6 bases to trimming and J lost 1 base; unmatched junction nucleotides: 3.

The genes are TRBV18 and TRBJ1-3; D might be TRBD1 (6 bases). CDR1 is KGHSH, CDR2 LQKENI, per germline. CDR3 size: 17 residues. V shed 4 bases and J shed 2 bases, with 18 bases lying between them. In nucleotides, the CDR3 is TGTGCCAGCTCACTGAACGTAGGGACAACCACTGGAAACACCATATATTTT. Its protein product is CASSLNVGTTTGNTIYF.